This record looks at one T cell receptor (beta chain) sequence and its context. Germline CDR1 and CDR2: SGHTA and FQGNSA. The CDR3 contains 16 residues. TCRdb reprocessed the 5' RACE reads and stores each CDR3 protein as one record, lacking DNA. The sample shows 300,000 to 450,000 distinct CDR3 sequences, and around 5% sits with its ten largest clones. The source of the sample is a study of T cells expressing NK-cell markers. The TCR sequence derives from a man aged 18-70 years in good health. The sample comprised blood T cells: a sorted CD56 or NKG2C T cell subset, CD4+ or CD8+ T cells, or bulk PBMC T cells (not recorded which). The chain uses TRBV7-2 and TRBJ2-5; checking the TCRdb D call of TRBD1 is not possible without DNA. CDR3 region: CASSLGRPGTGSSQYF.